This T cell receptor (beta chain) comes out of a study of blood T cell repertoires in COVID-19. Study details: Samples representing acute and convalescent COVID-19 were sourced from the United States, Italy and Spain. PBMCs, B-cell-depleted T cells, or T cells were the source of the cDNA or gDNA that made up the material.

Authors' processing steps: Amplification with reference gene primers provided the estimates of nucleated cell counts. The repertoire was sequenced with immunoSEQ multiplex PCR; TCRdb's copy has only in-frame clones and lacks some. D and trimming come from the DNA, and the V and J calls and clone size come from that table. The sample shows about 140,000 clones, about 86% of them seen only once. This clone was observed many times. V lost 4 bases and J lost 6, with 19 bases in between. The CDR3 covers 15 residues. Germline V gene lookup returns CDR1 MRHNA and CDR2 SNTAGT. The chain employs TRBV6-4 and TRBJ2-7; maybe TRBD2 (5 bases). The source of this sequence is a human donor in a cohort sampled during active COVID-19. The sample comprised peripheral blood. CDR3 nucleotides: TGTGCCAGCAGTGGCATTTCGCTTCCAGAGGGCGAGCAGTACTTC. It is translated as CASSGISLPEGEQYF.